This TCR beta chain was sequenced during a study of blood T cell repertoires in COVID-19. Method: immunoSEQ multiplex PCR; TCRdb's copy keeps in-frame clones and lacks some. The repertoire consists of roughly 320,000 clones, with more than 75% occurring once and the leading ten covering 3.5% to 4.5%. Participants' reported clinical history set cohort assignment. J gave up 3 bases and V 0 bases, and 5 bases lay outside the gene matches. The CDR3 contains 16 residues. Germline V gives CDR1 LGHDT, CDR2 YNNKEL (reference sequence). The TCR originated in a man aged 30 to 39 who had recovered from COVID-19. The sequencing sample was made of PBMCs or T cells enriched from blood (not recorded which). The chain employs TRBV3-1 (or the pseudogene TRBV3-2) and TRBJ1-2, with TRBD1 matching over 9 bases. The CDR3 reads CASSQDWGQGYYGYTF. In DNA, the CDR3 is TGTGCCAGCAGCCAAGATTGGGGACAGGGTTACTATGGCTACACCTTC.